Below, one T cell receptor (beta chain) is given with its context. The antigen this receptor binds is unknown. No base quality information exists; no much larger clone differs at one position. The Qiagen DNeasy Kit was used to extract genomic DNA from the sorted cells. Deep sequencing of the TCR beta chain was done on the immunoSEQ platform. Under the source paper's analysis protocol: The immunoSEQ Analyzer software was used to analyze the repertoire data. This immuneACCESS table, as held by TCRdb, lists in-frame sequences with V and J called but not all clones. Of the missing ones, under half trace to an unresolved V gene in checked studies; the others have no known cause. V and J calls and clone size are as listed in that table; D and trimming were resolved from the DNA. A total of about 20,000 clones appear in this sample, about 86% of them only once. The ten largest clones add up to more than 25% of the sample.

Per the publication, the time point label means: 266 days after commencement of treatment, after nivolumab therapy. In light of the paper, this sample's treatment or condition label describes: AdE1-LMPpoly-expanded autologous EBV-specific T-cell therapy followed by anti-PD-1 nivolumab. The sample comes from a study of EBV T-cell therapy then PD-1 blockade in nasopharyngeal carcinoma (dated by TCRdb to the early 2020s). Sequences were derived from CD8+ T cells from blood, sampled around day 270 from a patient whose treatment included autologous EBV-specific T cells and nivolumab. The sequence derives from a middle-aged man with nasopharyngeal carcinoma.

CDR3 region: CASSSRPKGGYTF. At the DNA level, the sequence is TGTGCCAGCAGCTCTAGACCCAAAGGAGGCTACACCTTC. In this chain, TRBV7-9 is recombined with TRBJ1-2, with no confident D gene call. Deletion took 4 bases off V and 8 bases off J, with a span of 14 bases between the germline ends. The germline V gene (reference sequence) sets CDR1 to SEHNR and CDR2 to FQNEAQ. The CDR3, from cysteine to phenylalanine, totals 13 residues. Only the CDR3 portion is preserved as DNA: 39 bases, with reading frame beginning at the first base. This CDR3, with the reference TRBV7-9 and TRBJ1-2 proteins standing in past its ends, gives the full variable domain DTGVSQNPRHKITKRGQNVTFRCDPISEHNRLYWYRQTLGQGPEFLTYFQNEAQLEKSRLLSDRFSAERPKGSFSTLEIQRTEQGDSAMYLCASSSRPKGGYTFGSGTRLTVV.